The T cell receptor beta chain described here comes from a study of cytomegalovirus exposure and HLA in healthy donors. About the study: HLA-typed donors were the source of approximately 85 million unique TCRs, which an early data release held. Study-level results: Immune exposure information comprised only CMV serostatus. Rates of TCR association differed by HLA locus in a later analysis, with DRB1 highest and HLA-C lowest. About 90% or about 30% of the time was how often most TCR beta V segments were productive, according to an earlier analysis.

60 Vbeta and 13 Jbeta primers were used in PCR. Sequencing used immunoSEQ multiplex PCR; TCRdb keeps in-frame clones, though not all of them. The table has approximately 110,000 clones, over 80% seen once; the top ten hold approximately 0.24%. This clone was seen a few times. Its target is not known. V was pared by 7 bases and J by 0 bases, with 14 bases between. CDR1 is SNHLY and CDR2 is FYNNEI in the germline V gene. The CDR3 consists of 15 residues. The sample consisted of PBMCs. The V gene is TRBV2, the J gene TRBJ2-3; D perhaps matches TRBD1 (6 bases). The sequence came from a man aged 50-59 years in good health and CMV-seronegative. Here the CDR3 DNA reads TGTGCCAGCACTCGACAGGCTTACAGCACAGATACGCAGTATTTT. As protein: CASTRQAYSTDTQYF.